The next 31 T cell receptor beta chains were all read from a single sample in a study of control samples from healthy donors and cancer patients. Data came from immunoSEQ multiplex PCR; TCRdb stores just in-frame clones and leaves some out. The sample carries about 55,000 clones, nearly 90% recorded once. The sequencing sample was made of blood. The receptors were sampled from a man aged 45-65 years in good health.

The chain joins TRBV13 to TRBJ2-2; 7 bases are a match to TRBD1. The germline CDR1 and CDR2 sequences are PRHDT and FYEKMQ (reference sequence). The V gene end was trimmed by 5 bases and the J gene end by 1 base; junction bases not matched to a gene: 10. The CDR3 is made up of 17 amino acids. The CDR3 bases are TGTGCCAGCAGCACGGTAGGGACAGATTTGAACACCGGGGAGCTGTTTTTT. It specifies CASSTVGTDLNTGELFF.

This clone was counted between two and nine times. V and J are TRBV19 and TRBJ2-3; weak D call: TRBD1 (6 bases). The CDR3 runs to 13 residues. Trimming left V 0 bases short and J 5 bases short, with 6 bases between. Germline assignment: CDR1 LNHDA and CDR2 SQIVND (reference sequence). CDR3 in amino acids: CASSIDRGDTQYF. DNA for the CDR3: TGTGCCAGTAGTATAGACAGGGGAGATACGCAGTATTTT.

In its sample, this clone was seen a few times. This sequence joins TRBV28 and TRBJ2-7, with a possible D match to TRBD1 (5 bases). Germline V gene lookup returns CDR1 MDHEN and CDR2 SYDVKM. The CDR3 spans 14 residues. Trimming took 2 bases from V and 4 from J, leaving 12 bases between them. CDR3 DNA: TGTGCCAGCAGTTTACAGGACAAGAGATACGAGCAGTACTTC. This gives the protein CASSLQDKRYEQYF.

The rearrangement links TRBV6-2 or TRBV6-3 to TRBJ2-1; 8 nucleotides match TRBD2. Germline trimming cut 4 bases from V and 6 bases from J; bases unmatched to any gene: 5. The CDR3 runs to 14 residues. CDR1 MNHEY and CDR2 SVGEGT come from the germline V gene. CDR3 DNA: TGTGCCAGCAGTTCTAACGGGAGGGCCAATGAGCAGTTCTTC. Encoded protein: CASSSNGRANEQFF.

The chain is built from TRBV12-3 or TRBV12-4 and TRBJ2-3; no reliable D call. Trimming left V 7 bases short and J 7 bases short, with 9 bases between. The CDR3 extends over 11 amino acids. The CDR3 spells CASTMGNTQYF. CDR3 nucleotide sequence: TGTGCCAGCACCATGGGGAATACGCAGTATTTT.

V gene TRBV9 combines with J gene TRBJ1-6; 7 positions match TRBD1. CDR1 is SGDLS and CDR2 is YYNGEE in the germline V gene. CDR3 length equals 15 residues. The trim removed 2 bases at V and 7 bases at J, leaving 6 bases unmatched. CDR3 loop: CASSVTGTVNSPLHF. The CDR3 nucleotides read TGTGCCAGCAGCGTGACCGGGACAGTCAATTCACCCCTCCACTTT.

The chain has TRBV27 and TRBJ1-1; D ambiguous. V lost 5 bases, J lost 4 bases, and 14 bases lay in between. The V gene's germline CDR1 is MNHEY and CDR2 SMNVEV (reference sequence). This CDR3 comprises 14 residues. CDR3 DNA sequence: TGTGCCAGCAGTATCAGGAGCCTAGGCACTGAAGCTTTCTTT. Its protein is CASSIRSLGTEAFF.

This chain joins TRBV14 and TRBJ1-6; 7 bases fit TRBD1. V shed 4 bases and J 14 bases; nucleotides not matched to a gene: 5. This CDR3 is 12 amino acids long. Germline lookup yields CDR1 SGHDN and CDR2 FVKESK. The DNA for the CDR3 is TGTGCCAGCAGCCCAGGGGGATGGACCCTCCACTTT. It translates to CASSPGGWTLHF.

Remarks on this clone: One junction end disagrees with the germline gene, perhaps due to a read error. The chain couples TRBV3-1 (or the pseudogene TRBV3-2) to TRBJ1-2; D remains unclear. The germline CDR1 and CDR2 sequences are LGHDT and YNNKEL (reference sequence). The CDR3 loop spans 13 amino acids. Here the CDR3 DNA reads TGTGCCAGCAGCCAAGAAGCCCGGATGGCTACCTCCTTC. Translation gives CASSQEARMATSF.

The V and J genes are TRBV3-1 (or the pseudogene TRBV3-2) and TRBJ2-2; unclear D gene. The CDR3 totals 13 residues. With 1 base removed from V and 7 bases from J, the gap between germline ends came to 7 bases. From germline, CDR1 is LGHDT and CDR2 YNNKEL (reference sequence). DNA of the CDR3: TGTGCCAGCAGCCAAGGGAGAAGCGGGGAGCTGTTTTTT. This sequence encodes CASSQGRSGELFF.

Worth noting for this clone: The identical CDR3 is also encoded by other nucleotide sequences in the sample. The chain recombines TRBV28 with TRBJ1-1; tentatively, D is TRBD1 (6 bases). The CDR3 totals 13 residues. The V and J ends lost 5 bases and 3 bases respectively, with 10 bases between them. Germline CDR1 is MDHEN and CDR2 is SYDVKM. CDR3 sequence reads: CASSLQGYTEAFF. CDR3 sequence (DNA): TGTGCCAGCAGTCTACAGGGATACACTGAAGCTTTCTTT.

The V call is TRBV19, the J call TRBJ2-1, with D uncertain. The V end lost 3 bases, the J end lost 7 bases, and 16 bases lay between the germline ends. The CDR3 is made up of 15 amino acids. CDR1 and CDR2 (germline): LNHDA, SQIVND (reference sequence). CDR3 loop: CASSIVNYSPNEQFF. The CDR3 DNA sequence: TGTGCCAGTAGTATTGTTAACTATTCCCCTAATGAGCAGTTCTTC.

The V gene is TRBV18, the J gene TRBJ2-1; 10 nucleotides match TRBD2. The CDR3 runs to 14 residues. V gave up 6 bases and J gave up 5 bases; unmatched junction bases: 4. Per germline, CDR1 KGHSH and CDR2 LQKENI. The CDR3 loop is CASSRTSGDNEQFF. In nucleotides, the CDR3 is TGTGCCAGCTCTAGGACTAGCGGAGACAATGAGCAGTTCTTC. Full variable domain (outside the CDR3, taken from reference TRBV18 and TRBJ2-1): NAGVMQNPRHLVRRRGQEARLRCSPMKGHSHVYWYRQLPEEGLKFMVYLQKENIIDESGMPKERFSAEFPKEGPSILRIQQVVRGDSAAYFCASSRTSGDNEQFFGPGTRLTVL.

The rearrangement links TRBV27 to TRBJ1-5; TRBD1 aligns across 7 bases. J gave up 10 bases and V 5 bases, and 5 bases lay outside the gene matches. Germline CDR1 MNHEY, CDR2 SMNVEV (reference sequence). This CDR3 is 12 amino acids long. DNA of the CDR3: TGTGCCAGCAGTACCTCAGGGGGACCCCAGCATTTT. Translating gives CASSTSGGPQHF.

The chain has TRBV6-1 and TRBJ1-6; D remains ambiguous. Trimming took 2 bases from V and 12 from J, leaving 20 bases between them. CDR1 and CDR2 from the germline V gene are MNHNS and SASEGT. The length of the CDR3 is 16 residues. CDR3 DNA sequence: TGTGCCAGCAGTGAACGGCAGGTGATCTCTCCGAAACCCCTCCACTTT. This sequence encodes CASSERQVISPKPLHF.

The rearrangement links TRBV7-9 to TRBJ1-4; D is perhaps TRBD1 (5 bases). CDR3 length: 15 residues. V lost 1 base to trimming and J lost 4 bases, with 10 bases between them. Germline lookup yields CDR1 SEHNR and CDR2 FQNEAQ (reference sequence). CDR3 loop: CASSLVMTVNEKLFF. CDR3 sequence (DNA): TGTGCCAGCAGCTTAGTGATGACAGTTAATGAAAAACTGTTTTTT.

The CDR3 protein is CASSITGTGAEQYF. The CDR3 bases are TGTGCCAGCAGCATAACCGGGACAGGGGCCGAGCAGTACTTC. The chain recombines TRBV7-6 with TRBJ2-7, with TRBD1 matching over 10 bases. Losses at the gene ends were 5 bases for V and 6 bases for J; bases not matched to a gene: 7. CDR1 SGHVS and CDR2 FNYEAQ come from the germline V gene. CDR3 length equals 14 residues.

This clone has a single count. The chain has TRBV3-1 (or the pseudogene TRBV3-2) and TRBJ1-6, with D hard to call. Germline V lookup: CDR1 LGHDT, CDR2 YNNKEL (reference sequence). V was clipped by 4 bases and J by 6 bases, with 7 bases between them. This CDR3 is 13 amino acids long. This CDR3 is CASSLGSNSPLHF. In DNA, the CDR3 is TGTGCCAGCAGCCTTGGTAGTAATTCACCCCTCCACTTT.

The chain links TRBV24-1 to TRBJ2-1; D may match TRBD1 or TRBD2 (5 bases each). Per the germline V gene, CDR1 is KGHDR and CDR2 is SFDVKD. This CDR3 is built from 15 residues. V shed 3 bases and J shed 9 bases, with 17 bases lying between them. The CDR3 nucleotides are TGTGCCACCAGTGATCCCGGGACGGCGCCGCCTGAGCAGTTCTTC. Its translation: CATSDPGTAPPEQFF.

CDR3 sequence: CASSPSGISTEAFF. The CDR3 nucleotides are TGTGCCAGCAGCCCCAGCGGGATATCGACTGAAGCTTTCTTT. The V call is TRBV7-8, the J call TRBJ1-1, with D unclear. V was cut by 5 bases and J by 5 bases, with 15 bases left in between. The CDR3 has 14 amino acids. Germline V gene sequence: CDR1 SGHVS, CDR2 FQNEAQ.

V and J are TRBV19 and TRBJ1-2; D perhaps matches TRBD1 (5 bases). In germline, CDR1 is LNHDA, CDR2 SQIVND (reference sequence). V was cut by 0 bases and J by 4 bases, with 9 bases left in between. The CDR3 totals 14 residues. The CDR3: CASSIDQGLYGYTF. CDR3 bases: TGTGCCAGTAGTATAGATCAGGGCCTCTATGGCTACACCTTC.

The CDR3 sequence is CASTSHSTGELFF. Written as DNA, the CDR3 is TGTGCCAGTACGAGCCATTCCACCGGGGAGCTGTTTTTT. The chain couples TRBV19 to TRBJ2-2; unclear D gene. CDR1 is LNHDA, CDR2 SQIVND, per germline (reference sequence). The CDR3 is 13 amino acids. Trimming left V 7 bases short and J 4 bases short, with 10 bases between.

The J gene is TRBJ2-7, the V gene TRBV27; the match to TRBD1 covers 7 bases. The CDR3 is made up of 14 amino acids. Per the germline V gene, CDR1 is MNHEY and CDR2 is SMNVEV (reference sequence). The V gene end was trimmed by 6 bases and the J gene end by 0 bases; junction bases not matched to a gene: 5. CDR3 protein: CASRNWDSSYEQYF. CDR3 DNA sequence: TGTGCCAGCAGGAACTGGGACAGCTCCTACGAGCAGTACTTC.

The chain employs TRBV18 and TRBJ1-4, with D perhaps TRBD1 (5 bases). Germline V CDR1 and CDR2: KGHSH, LQKENI. Trimming took off 4 bases at V and 10 bases at J, with 16 bases between the two ends. This CDR3 is built from 14 residues. Here the CDR3 reads CASSLGASEVKLFF. The CDR3 nucleotides are TGTGCCAGCTCACTTGGGGCCTCAGAGGTAAAACTGTTTTTT.

The rearrangement links TRBV3-1 (or the pseudogene TRBV3-2) to TRBJ2-7; 9 bases align to TRBD2. The CDR3 is 18 amino acids. Trimming removed 3 bases from V and 2 bases from J; junction bases left unmatched: 14. Per the germline V gene, CDR1 is LGHDT and CDR2 is YNNKEL (reference sequence). CDR3 amino acids: CASSQGLTSGSFTYEQYF. In DNA form, the CDR3 reads TGTGCCAGCAGCCAGGGCCTAACTAGCGGGTCCTTTACCTACGAGCAGTACTTC.

The V and J genes are TRBV6-6 and TRBJ2-7; unclear D gene. CDR1 is MNHNY and CDR2 is SVGAGI in the germline V gene (reference sequence). V was clipped by 0 bases and J by 7 bases, with 7 bases between them. The length of the CDR3 is 12 residues. CDR3 in amino acids: CASSYSNGEQYF. The CDR3 DNA reads TGTGCCAGCAGTTACTCGAACGGGGAGCAGTACTTC.

The rearrangement uses TRBV5-8 and TRBJ1-4; D may be TRBD1 (5 bases). CDR1 is SGHTS and CDR2 is YDEGEE in the germline V gene. The CDR3 extends over 13 amino acids. The V end was cut by 3 bases, the J end by 7 bases, with 10 bases between. The CDR3 sequence is CASSWDFTEKLFF. CDR3 nucleotides: TGTGCCAGCAGCTGGGACTTTACTGAAAAACTGTTTTTT. The complete variable domain, with remaining parts taken from reference TRBV5-8 and TRBJ1-4, reads EAGVTQSPTHLIKTRGQQATLRCSPISGHTSVYWYQQALGLGLQFLLWYDEGEERNRGNFPPRFSGRQFPNYSSELNVNALELEDSALYLCASSWDFTEKLFFGSGTQLSVL.

This sequence joins TRBV30 and TRBJ1-5; D is perhaps TRBD1 (5 bases). Germline loops: CDR1 GTSNPN, CDR2 SVGIG (reference sequence). V was pared by 1 base and J by 7 bases, with 14 bases between. CDR3 size: 14 residues. The CDR3 protein is CAWSAGTRGQPQHF. The CDR3 DNA reads TGTGCCTGGAGTGCCGGGACGAGGGGACAGCCCCAGCATTTT.

V gene TRBV29-1 combines with J gene TRBJ1-3; TRBD1 is a possible D gene (5 bases). The V and J ends lost 6 bases and 4 bases respectively, with 13 bases between them. CDR3 size: 13 residues. Per the germline V gene, CDR1 is SQVTM and CDR2 is ANQGSEA. The DNA of the CDR3 is TGCAGCGTGTTCGGGGCAGGAGGAAACACCATATATTTT. Translation: CSVFGAGGNTIYF.

V usage is TRBV5-1 and J usage is TRBJ1-3; TRBD1 matches at 10 bases. CDR3 length equals 15 residues. The V gene's germline CDR1 is SGHRS and CDR2 YFSETQ. V lost 4 bases, J lost 2 bases, and 3 bases stayed unmatched. The CDR3 here is CASSLDRGPGNTIYF. In DNA form, the CDR3 reads TGCGCCAGCAGCCTTGACAGGGGGCCTGGAAACACCATATATTTT.

The genes are TRBV29-1 and TRBJ2-1, with a possible D match to TRBD2 (6 bases). CDR1 and CDR2 from the germline V gene are SQVTM and ANQGSEA. There are 13 residues in the CDR3. The V end was cut by 6 bases, the J end by 3 bases, with 12 bases between. Here the CDR3 reads CSVPGTGYNEQFF. CDR3 bases: TGCAGCGTCCCTGGGACTGGCTACAATGAGCAGTTCTTC.